A single sample gave rise to the 7 T cell receptor beta chains below, sequenced in a study of T cells after yellow fever vaccination. From the 5' RACE reads, TCRdb called clonotypes with MiXCR, one entry per CDR3 protein. Of 110,000 to 150,000 distinct CDR3 sequences listed, under 7% are singletons. Sequenced material: CD4+ T cells sorted from PBMCs, taken 10 days after the yellow fever booster vaccination. These receptors were collected from a man aged 25 to 40 who received the YFV17D yellow fever vaccine.

The chain carries TRBV12-3 or TRBV12-4 and TRBJ2-1; 9 positions agree with TRBD2. V lost 1 base and J lost 9; bases outside the gene matches: 7. The length of the CDR3 is 15 residues. The CDR3 reads CASSLGVAGVGEQFF. The CDR3, as DNA: TGTGCCAGCAGTTTAGGGGTAGCGGGAGTGGGTGAGCAGTTCTTC.

This clonotype was detected ten times or more. V is TRBV20-1 and J is TRBJ2-1; D may be TRBD2 (6 bases). The CDR3 contains 14 residues. Trimming removed 3 bases at V and 6 bases at J, with 15 bases between. Germline values: CDR1 DFQATT, CDR2 SNEGSKA (reference sequence). The CDR3 loop is CSARARGGANEQFF. CDR3 nucleotide sequence: TGCAGTGCTAGGGCGCGGGGCGGGGCCAATGAGCAGTTCTTC.

CDR3 residues: CASSNSATQGYEQYF. The CDR3 bases are TGTGCCAGCAGCAATTCCGCGACTCAAGGATACGAGCAGTACTTC. This chain uses TRBV7-2 with TRBJ2-7; D is uncertain. Germline V gives CDR1 SGHTA, CDR2 FQGNSA. This CDR3 has 15 residues. Trimming left V 5 bases short and J 4 bases short, with 18 bases between.

This clonotype was detected many times. The V call is TRBV5-1, the J call TRBJ1-2; D gene ambiguous. V lost 0 bases and J lost 0, with 9 bases in between. The length of the CDR3 is 15 residues. CDR1 and CDR2 (germline): SGHRS, YFSETQ. The CDR3 loop reads CASSLDTAANYGYTF. In DNA form, the CDR3 reads TGCGCCAGCAGCTTGGATACCGCTGCTAACTATGGCTACACCTTC.

Ten or more counts support this clonotype. The V and J genes are TRBV7-9 and TRBJ2-5, with D maybe TRBD2 (6 bases). CDR1 and CDR2 (germline): SEHNR, FQNEAQ (reference sequence). Deletions cut 2 bases from V and 7 bases from J, with 17 bases between. The CDR3 consists of 15 residues. CDR3 residues: CASSLLASPAGTQYF. Written as DNA, the CDR3 is TGTGCCAGCAGCTTACTAGCGTCACCCGCTGGGACCCAGTACTTC.

In its sample, this clonotype was seen many times. The chain uses TRBV5-1 and TRBJ2-2; D unresolved. Trimming stripped 0 bases from V and 7 bases from J, with 7 bases between. The CDR3 length is 13 residues. CDR1 SGHRS and CDR2 YFSETQ come from the germline V gene. The CDR3 sequence is CASSLAGHGELFF. The CDR3 DNA reads as TGCGCCAGCAGCTTGGCCGGTCACGGGGAGCTGTTTTTT.

V gene TRBV20-1 combines with J gene TRBJ2-7; 12 nucleotides align to TRBD2. The CDR3 length is 15 residues. Germline V gene data show CDR1 as DFQATT and CDR2 as SNEGSKA (reference sequence). With V trimmed by 0 bases and J by 6 bases, 6 bases remained unmatched. CDR3 sequence reads: CSARDPGLAGSEQYF. For the CDR3, the DNA is TGCAGTGCTAGAGACCCGGGACTAGCGGGTTCCGAGCAGTACTTC.